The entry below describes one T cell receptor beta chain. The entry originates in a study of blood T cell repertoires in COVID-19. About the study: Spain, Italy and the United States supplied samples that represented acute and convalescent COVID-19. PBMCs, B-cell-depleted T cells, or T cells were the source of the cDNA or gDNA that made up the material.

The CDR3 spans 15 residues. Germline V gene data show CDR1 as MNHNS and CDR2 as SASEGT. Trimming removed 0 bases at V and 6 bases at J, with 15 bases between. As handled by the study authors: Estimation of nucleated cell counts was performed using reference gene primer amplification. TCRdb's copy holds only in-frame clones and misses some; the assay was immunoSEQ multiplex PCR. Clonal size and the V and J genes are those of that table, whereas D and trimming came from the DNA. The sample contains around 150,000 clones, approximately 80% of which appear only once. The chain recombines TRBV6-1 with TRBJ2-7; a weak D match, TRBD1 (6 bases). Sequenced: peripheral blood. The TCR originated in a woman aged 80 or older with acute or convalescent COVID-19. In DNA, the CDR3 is TGTGCCAGCAGTGAAGCAGGAATTGGGGGCGGCGAGCAGTACTTC. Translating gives CASSEAGIGGGEQYF.